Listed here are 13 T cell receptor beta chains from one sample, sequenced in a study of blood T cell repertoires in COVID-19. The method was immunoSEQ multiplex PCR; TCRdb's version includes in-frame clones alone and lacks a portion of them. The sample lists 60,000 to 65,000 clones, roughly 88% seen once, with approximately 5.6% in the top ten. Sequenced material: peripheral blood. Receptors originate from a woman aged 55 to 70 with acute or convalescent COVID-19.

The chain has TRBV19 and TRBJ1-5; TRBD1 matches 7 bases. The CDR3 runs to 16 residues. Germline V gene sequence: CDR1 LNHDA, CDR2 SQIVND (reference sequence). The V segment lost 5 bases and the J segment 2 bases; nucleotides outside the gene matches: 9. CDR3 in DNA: TGTGCCAGTAGTCCACTGACAGGGCTCGGCAATCAGCCCCAGCATTTT. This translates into CASSPLTGLGNQPQHF.

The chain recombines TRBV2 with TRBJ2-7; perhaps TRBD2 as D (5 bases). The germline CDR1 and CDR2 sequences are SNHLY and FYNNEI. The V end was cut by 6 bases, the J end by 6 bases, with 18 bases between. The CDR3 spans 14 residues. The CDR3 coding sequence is TGTGCCAGCAGCCCGGGGTTACAGTCGGGCGAGCAGTACTTC. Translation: CASSPGLQSGEQYF. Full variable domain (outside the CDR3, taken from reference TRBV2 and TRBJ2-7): EPEVTQTPSHQVTQMGQEVILRCVPISNHLYFYWYRQILGQKVEFLVSFYNNEISEKSEIFDDQFSVERPDGSNFTLKIRSTKLEDSAMYFCASSPGLQSGEQYFGPGTRLTVT.

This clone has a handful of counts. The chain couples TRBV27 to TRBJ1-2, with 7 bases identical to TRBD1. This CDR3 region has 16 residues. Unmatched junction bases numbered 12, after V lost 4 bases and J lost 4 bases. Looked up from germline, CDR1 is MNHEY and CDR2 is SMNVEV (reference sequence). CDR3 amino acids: CASSSDNRGRAYGYTF. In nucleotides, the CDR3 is TGTGCCAGCAGTTCCGATAACAGGGGTCGGGCCTATGGCTACACCTTC.

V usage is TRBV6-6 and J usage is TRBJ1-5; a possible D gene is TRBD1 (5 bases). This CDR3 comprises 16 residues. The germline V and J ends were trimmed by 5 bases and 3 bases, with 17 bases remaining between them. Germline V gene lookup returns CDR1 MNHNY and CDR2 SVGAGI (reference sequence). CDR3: CASSPSRGTDNQPQHF. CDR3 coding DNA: TGTGCCAGCAGTCCCTCCCGGGGGACGGACAATCAGCCCCAGCATTTT.

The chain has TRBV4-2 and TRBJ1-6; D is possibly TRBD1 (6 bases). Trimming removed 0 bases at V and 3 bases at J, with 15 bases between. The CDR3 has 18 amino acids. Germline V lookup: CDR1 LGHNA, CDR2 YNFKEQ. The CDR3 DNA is TGTGCCAGCAGCCAAGATCGACAGGCCACCTTCTATAATTCACCCCTCCACTTT. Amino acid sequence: CASSQDRQATFYNSPLHF.

The CDR3 region is CAISESVGLGNIQYF. The CDR3 bases are TGTGCCATCAGTGAGTCGGTGGGACTCGGAAACATTCAGTACTTC. The rearrangement uses TRBV10-3 and TRBJ2-4, with a possible D match to TRBD2 (6 bases). The germline V and J ends were trimmed by 0 bases and 6 bases, with 12 bases remaining between them. Germline-derived CDR1 and CDR2 are ENHRY and SYGVKD. This CDR3 has 15 residues.

The CDR3 DNA reads TGCGCCAGCAGCTTTGGCGGGCCATCTAGCACAGATACGCAGTATTTT. Translating gives CASSFGGPSSTDTQYF. This chain uses TRBV5-1 with TRBJ2-3; the D gene is possibly TRBD2 (5 bases). The CDR3 loop spans 16 amino acids. V was clipped by 2 bases and J by 0 bases, with 13 bases between them. In germline, CDR1 is SGHRS, CDR2 YFSETQ.

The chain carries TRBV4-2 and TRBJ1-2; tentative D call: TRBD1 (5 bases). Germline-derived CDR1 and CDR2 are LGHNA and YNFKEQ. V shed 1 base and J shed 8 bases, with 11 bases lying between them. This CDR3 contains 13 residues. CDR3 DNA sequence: TGTGCCAGCAGCCAAGGACAGTGGGTGGGCTACACCTTC. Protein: CASSQGQWVGYTF.

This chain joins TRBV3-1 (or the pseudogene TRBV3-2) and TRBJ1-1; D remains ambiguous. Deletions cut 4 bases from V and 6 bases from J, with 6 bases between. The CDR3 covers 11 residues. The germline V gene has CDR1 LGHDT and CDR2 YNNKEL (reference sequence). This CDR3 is CASSRAAEAFF. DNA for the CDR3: TGTGCCAGCAGCCGGGCAGCTGAAGCTTTCTTT.

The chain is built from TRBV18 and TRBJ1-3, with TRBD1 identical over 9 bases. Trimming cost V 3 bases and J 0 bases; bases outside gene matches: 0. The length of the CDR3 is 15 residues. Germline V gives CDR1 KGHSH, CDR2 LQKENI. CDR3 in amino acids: CASSPDRGSGNTIYF. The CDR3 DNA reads TGTGCCAGCTCACCGGACAGGGGCTCTGGAAACACCATATATTTT.

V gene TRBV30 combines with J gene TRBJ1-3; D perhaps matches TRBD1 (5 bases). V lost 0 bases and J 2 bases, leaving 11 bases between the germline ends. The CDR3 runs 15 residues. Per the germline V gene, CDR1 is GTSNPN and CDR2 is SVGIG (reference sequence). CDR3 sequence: CAWSVRRGAGNTIYF. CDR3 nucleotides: TGTGCCTGGAGTGTACGGAGGGGTGCTGGAAACACCATATATTTT.

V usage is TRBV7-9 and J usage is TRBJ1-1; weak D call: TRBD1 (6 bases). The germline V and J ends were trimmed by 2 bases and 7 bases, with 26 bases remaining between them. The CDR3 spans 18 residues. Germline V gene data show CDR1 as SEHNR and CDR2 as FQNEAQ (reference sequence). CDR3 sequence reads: CASSLPLSYRVGANEAFF. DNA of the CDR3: TGTGCCAGCAGCTTACCCCTATCCTACAGGGTTGGGGCGAATGAAGCTTTCTTT.

This chain's CDR3 is CASSLSIGGAGYYYEQYF. CDR3 nucleotides: TGCGCCAGCAGCCTAAGTATAGGTGGAGCGGGGTACTACTACGAGCAGTACTTC. The chain links TRBV5-1 to TRBJ2-7; 7 nucleotides line up with TRBD2. The J segment lost 3 bases and the V segment lost 4 bases, leaving 19 bases of the junction unmatched. The germline gives CDR1 SGHRS, CDR2 YFSETQ. The CDR3 is 18 amino acids. Using reference TRBV5-1 and TRBJ2-7 for the parts outside the CDR3, the full variable domain is KAGVTQTPRYLIKTRGQQVTLSCSPISGHRSVSWYQQTPGQGLQFLFEYFSETQRNKGNFPGRFSGRQFSNSRSEMNVSTLELGDSALYLCASSLSIGGAGYYYEQYFGPGTRLTVT.